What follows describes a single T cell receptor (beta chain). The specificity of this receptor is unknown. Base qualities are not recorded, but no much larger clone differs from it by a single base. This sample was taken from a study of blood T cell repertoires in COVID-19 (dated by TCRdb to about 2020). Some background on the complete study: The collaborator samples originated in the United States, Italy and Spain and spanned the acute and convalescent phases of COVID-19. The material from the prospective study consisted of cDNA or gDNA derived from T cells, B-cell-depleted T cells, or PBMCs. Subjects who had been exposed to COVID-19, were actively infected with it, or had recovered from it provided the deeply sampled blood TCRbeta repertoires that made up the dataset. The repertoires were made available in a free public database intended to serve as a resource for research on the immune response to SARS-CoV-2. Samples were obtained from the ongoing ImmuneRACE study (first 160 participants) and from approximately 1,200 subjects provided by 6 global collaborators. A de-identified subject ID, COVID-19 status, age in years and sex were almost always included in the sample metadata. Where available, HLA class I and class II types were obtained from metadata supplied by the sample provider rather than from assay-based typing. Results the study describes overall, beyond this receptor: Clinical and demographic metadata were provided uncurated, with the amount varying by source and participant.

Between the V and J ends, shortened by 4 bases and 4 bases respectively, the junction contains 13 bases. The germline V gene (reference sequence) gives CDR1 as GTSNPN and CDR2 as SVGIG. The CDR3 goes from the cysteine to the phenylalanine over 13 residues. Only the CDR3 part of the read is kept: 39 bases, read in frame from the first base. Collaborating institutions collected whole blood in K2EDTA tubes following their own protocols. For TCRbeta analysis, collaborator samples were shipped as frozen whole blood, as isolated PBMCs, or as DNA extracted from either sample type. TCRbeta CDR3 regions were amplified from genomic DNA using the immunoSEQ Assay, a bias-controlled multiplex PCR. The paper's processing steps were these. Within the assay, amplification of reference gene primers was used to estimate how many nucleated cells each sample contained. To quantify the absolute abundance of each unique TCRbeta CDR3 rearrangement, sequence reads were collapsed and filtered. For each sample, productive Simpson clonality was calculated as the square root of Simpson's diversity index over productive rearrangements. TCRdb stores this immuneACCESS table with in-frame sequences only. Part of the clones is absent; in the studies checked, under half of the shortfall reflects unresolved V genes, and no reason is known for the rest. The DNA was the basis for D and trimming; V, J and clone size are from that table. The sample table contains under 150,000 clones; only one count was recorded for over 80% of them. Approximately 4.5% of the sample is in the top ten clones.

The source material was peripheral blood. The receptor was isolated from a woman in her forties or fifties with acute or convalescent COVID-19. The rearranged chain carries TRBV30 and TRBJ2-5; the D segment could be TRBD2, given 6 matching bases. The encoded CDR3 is CAWKYGGVETQYF. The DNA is TGTGCCTGGAAGTATGGCGGGGTAGAGACCCAGTACTTC.